A selection of T cell receptor beta chains follows, all from one sample in a study of regulatory T cells in long-lasting Graves disease. TCRdb independently ran MiXCR on the multiplex PCR reads; one entry per CDR3 protein. The sample holds approximately 540,000 distinct CDR3 sequences, 12% seen once. The sample was also linked to a second study, of T cells in Graves' hyperthyroidism and ophthalmopathy.

Sequenced material: peripheral blood mononuclear cells (PBMCs), taken at new diagnosis, from a patient treated with antithyroid drugs. These receptors all stem from a woman in her twenties or thirties with Graves disease. Both conserved end residues are part of each CDR3. D genes are given only for firm matches. Clone size is not always given. Where it is, it says once, few, many or a class for expanded clones.

CDR3aa: CASSRNQRETQYF
CDR3nt: TGTGCCAGTAGTAGGAACCAGAGGGAGACCCAGTACTTC
d_gene: NA
len: 13
v_gene: TRBV19
abundance: NA
j_gene: TRBJ2-5

CDR3aa: CASTVGQIYGYTF
CDR3nt: TGTGCCAGCACCGTGGGGCAGATCTATGGCTACACCTTC
d_gene: NA
len: 13
v_gene: TRBV28
abundance: many
j_gene: TRBJ1-2

CDR3aa: CASSQSTGGPEQFGYTF
CDR3nt: TGTGCCAGCTCACAAAGCACGGGGGGGCCCGAGCAGTTCGGCTACACCTTC
d_gene: NA
len: 17
v_gene: TRBV18
abundance: NA
j_gene: TRBJ1-2

CDR3aa: CSVEGDGAGEKLFF
CDR3nt: TGCAGCGTTGAAGGCGACGGGGCGGGTGAAAAACTGTTTTTT
d_gene: NA
len: 14
v_gene: TRBV29-1
abundance: NA
j_gene: TRBJ1-4

CDR3aa: CASSTGVDEQYF
CDR3nt: TGTGCCAGCAGTACGGGGGTGGACGAGCAGTACTTC
d_gene: NA
len: 12
v_gene: TRBV28
abundance: many
j_gene: TRBJ2-7

CDR3aa: CASSSRQGRETQYF
CDR3nt: TGTGCCAGCAGCTCCCGGCAGGGGAGGGAGACCCAGTACTTC
d_gene: NA
len: 14
v_gene: TRBV18
abundance: many
j_gene: TRBJ2-5

CDR3aa: CSAPGRVAVSYNEQFF
CDR3nt: TGCAGTGCCCCGGGGCGGGTAGCGGTCTCCTACAATGAGCAGTTCTTC
d_gene: NA
len: 16
v_gene: TRBV20-1
abundance: many
j_gene: TRBJ2-1

CDR3aa: CAWSQTQGLEPQHF
CDR3nt: TGTGCCTGGAGTCAGACACAGGGTCTCGAGCCCCAGCATTTT
d_gene: NA
len: 14
v_gene: TRBV30
abundance: many
j_gene: TRBJ1-5

CDR3aa: CSAKGGQGPSPYGYTF
CDR3nt: TGCAGCGCCAAAGGGGGACAGGGCCCAAGTCCCTATGGCTACACCTTC
d_gene: TRBD1
len: 16
v_gene: TRBV29-1
abundance: few
j_gene: TRBJ1-2

CDR3aa: CASSDYGLHYGYTF
CDR3nt: TGTGCCAGCAGTGACTATGGACTGCACTATGGCTACACCTTC
d_gene: NA
len: 14
v_gene: TRBV25-1
abundance: NA
j_gene: TRBJ1-2

CDR3aa: CASSILGKTSPLHF
CDR3nt: TGTGCCAGTTCGATCCTAGGAAAGACTTCACCCCTCCACTTT
d_gene: NA
len: 14
v_gene: TRBV19
abundance: many
j_gene: TRBJ1-6

CDR3aa: CASSPRNSPLHF
CDR3nt: TGTGCCAGCAGCCCCCGGAATTCACCCCTCCACTTT
d_gene: NA
len: 12
v_gene: TRBV27
abundance: many
j_gene: TRBJ1-6

CDR3aa: CASSIVGQGAVEQYF
CDR3nt: TGTGCCAGTAGTATCGTGGGACAGGGGGCGGTCGAGCAGTACTTC
d_gene: TRBD1
len: 15
v_gene: TRBV19
abundance: many
j_gene: TRBJ2-7

CDR3aa: CASSSGLIKRGYLGEQFF
CDR3nt: TGTGCCAGCTCTTCCGGGCTTATCAAGCGGGGGTATTTGGGTGAGCAGTTCTTC
d_gene: TRBD2
len: 18
v_gene: TRBV12-3/TRBV12-4
abundance: many
j_gene: TRBJ2-1

CDR3aa: CASSPPSVYNEQFF
CDR3nt: TGTGCCAGCTCACCACCGTCAGTTTACAATGAGCAGTTCTTC
d_gene: NA
len: 14
v_gene: TRBV18
abundance: many
j_gene: TRBJ2-1

CDR3aa: CAWSAVRIGREQYF
CDR3nt: TGTGCCTGGAGTGCCGTACGAATTGGGAGGGAGCAGTACTTC
d_gene: NA
len: 14
v_gene: TRBV30
abundance: few
j_gene: TRBJ2-7

CDR3aa: CASSLEQGPYGYTF
CDR3nt: TGTGCCAGCAGCTTAGAACAGGGACCCTATGGCTACACCTTC
d_gene: NA
len: 14
v_gene: TRBV7-9
abundance: many
j_gene: TRBJ1-2

CDR3aa: CASNLSTLAGASAGELFF
CDR3nt: TGTGCCAGCAACTTGAGTACACTAGCGGGAGCTTCCGCCGGGGAGCTGTTTTTT
d_gene: TRBD2
len: 18
v_gene: TRBV5-4
abundance: NA
j_gene: TRBJ2-2

CDR3aa: CASRTGTGLGQPQHF
CDR3nt: TGTGCCAGCAGGACCGGGACAGGTCTCGGTCAGCCCCAGCATTTT
d_gene: TRBD1
len: 15
v_gene: TRBV28
abundance: once
j_gene: TRBJ1-5

CDR3aa: CASSYTTGVNSPLHF
CDR3nt: TGTGCCAGCAGTTATACGACAGGAGTTAATTCACCCCTCCACTTT
d_gene: NA
len: 15
v_gene: TRBV7-2
abundance: few
j_gene: TRBJ1-6

CDR3aa: CASSQDLALGGFF
CDR3nt: TGCGCCAGCAGCCAAGATTTAGCCCTCGGGGGGTTCTTC
d_gene: NA
len: 13
v_gene: TRBV4-1
abundance: NA
j_gene: TRBJ2-1

CDR3aa: CASSEALSRGGELFF
CDR3nt: TGTGCCAGCAGTGAAGCGCTGTCTAGGGGCGGGGAGCTGTTTTTT
d_gene: NA
len: 15
v_gene: TRBV2
abundance: many
j_gene: TRBJ2-2